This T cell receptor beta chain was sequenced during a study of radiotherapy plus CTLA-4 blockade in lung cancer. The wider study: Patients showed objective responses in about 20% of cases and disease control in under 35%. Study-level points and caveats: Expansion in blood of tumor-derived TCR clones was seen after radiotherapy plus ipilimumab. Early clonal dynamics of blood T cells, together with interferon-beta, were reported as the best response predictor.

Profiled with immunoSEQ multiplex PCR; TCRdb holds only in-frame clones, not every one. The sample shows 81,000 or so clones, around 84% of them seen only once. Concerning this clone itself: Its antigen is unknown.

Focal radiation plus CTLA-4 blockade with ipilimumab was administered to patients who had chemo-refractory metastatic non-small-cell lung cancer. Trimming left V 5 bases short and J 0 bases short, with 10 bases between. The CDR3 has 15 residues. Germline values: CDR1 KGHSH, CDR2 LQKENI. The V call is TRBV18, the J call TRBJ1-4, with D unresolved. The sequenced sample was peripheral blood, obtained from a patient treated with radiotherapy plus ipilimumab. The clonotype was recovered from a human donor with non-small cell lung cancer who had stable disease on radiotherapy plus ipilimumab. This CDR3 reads CASSADGATNEKLFF. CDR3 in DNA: TGTGCCAGCTCAGCGGACGGTGCAACTAATGAAAAACTGTTTTTT.